This T cell receptor beta chain is from a study of blood T cell repertoires in COVID-19 (dated by TCRdb to 2020 to 2021). With regard to the full study: Samples covering the acute and convalescent phases of COVID-19 were provided by collaborators in the United States, Italy and Spain. Subjects who had been exposed to COVID-19, were actively infected with it, or had recovered from it provided the deeply sampled blood TCRbeta repertoires that made up the dataset. Samples came from the ongoing ImmuneRACE study (first 160 participants) plus 1,254 subjects from 6 global collaborators. Where available, HLA class I and class II types were taken from metadata supplied by the sample provider and were not determined by assay-based typing. The prospective study material was composed of cDNA or gDNA derived from T cells, B-cell-depleted T cells, or PBMCs. The repertoires were released in a freely available public database intended as a resource for research on the immune response to SARS-CoV-2. Nearly every sample came with metadata listing a de-identified subject ID, COVID-19 status, age in years and sex.

The collaborating institutions used their own protocols to collect whole blood in K2EDTA tubes. For TCRbeta analysis, collaborator samples were shipped as frozen whole blood, as isolated PBMCs, or as DNA extracted from either sample type. TCRbeta CDR3 regions were amplified from genomic DNA using the immunoSEQ Assay, a bias-controlled multiplex PCR. The original methods were these. The number of nucleated cells in each sample was estimated from the amplification of reference gene primers within the assay. To quantify the absolute abundance of each unique TCRbeta CDR3 rearrangement, sequence reads were collapsed and filtered. For each sample, productive Simpson clonality was calculated as the square root of Simpson's diversity index over productive rearrangements. What TCRdb holds here is the immuneACCESS table cut down to in-frame rearrangements. Part of the clones is not present; checked against another copy, under half of the missing clones reflect an unresolved V gene, and the others are unexplained. D and trimming come from the DNA, and the V and J calls and clone size come from that table. The sample data list about 200,000 clones, and about 93% of these were observed just once. The ten biggest clones cover approximately 0.56% of the sample.

Comment on this clone: Its binding antigen is unknown. One base away there is no much larger clone; base qualities are not given.

CDR1 is given as MDHEN and CDR2 as SYDVKM, both from the germline V gene. Measured from the cysteine to the phenylalanine, the CDR3 is 14 residues long. The retained sequence is limited to the CDR3, 42 bases, with the frame set at the first base. V and J are trimmed by 6 bases and 2 bases, and the gene matches miss 1 base of the junction. General study outcomes and caveats: The quantity of clinical and demographic metadata differed by source and by participant and was supplied without curation.

This TCR came from a man aged 45-60 years with acute or convalescent COVID-19. In this chain, TRBV28 is recombined with TRBJ2-6; TRBD1 agrees with 7 junctional bases. Input material: peripheral blood. The CDR3 is CASSTGAGANVLTF. The bases read TGTGCCAGCAGCACAGGGGCTGGGGCCAACGTCCTGACTTTC.